This section outlines one T cell receptor beta chain sequence together with its context. Its antigen is not identified. The data are from a study of blood T cells in healthy people across ages. Study observations and caveats: It was the long-lived donors that had more naive CD4+ cells and higher diversity than aged donors.

The CDR3 has 14 amino acids. The germline CDR1 and CDR2 sequences are MNHNS and SASEGT. Between the trimmed V and J ends, which lost 2 bases and 6 bases, there was a span of 13 bases. Through a sample-barcoded 5' primer and a J-beta primer mix, a second PCR was run for roughly 6 to 11 cycles. Each CDR3 protein is one row after TCRdb ran MiXCR on the 5' RACE reads. The sample contains some 1.5 million distinct CDR3 sequences, over 25% of which appear only once. What was sequenced was blood. V is TRBV6-1 and J is TRBJ1-2; unclear D gene. The clonotype was recovered from a woman aged 30 to 39 in good health. DNA of the CDR3: TGTGCCAGCAGTGAACCCAGGCGCCTCGATGGCTACACCTTC. Its translation is CASSEPRRLDGYTF.